One and the same sample provided the 21 T cell receptor beta chains below, sequenced in a study of T cell responses to AZD1222 COVID-19 vaccine. Measured with immunoSEQ multiplex PCR; TCRdb has only the in-frame clones, and not every one. The sample lists some 120,000 clones, around 85% occurring once. The sequencing used peripheral blood, collected on day 0 of MenACWY control vaccination. These receptors all stem from an adult in good health.

This clone appeared a single time. V and J are TRBV27 and TRBJ1-1; D remains ambiguous. Per germline, CDR1 MNHEY and CDR2 SMNVEV (reference sequence). This CDR3 has 13 amino acids. V was trimmed by 1 base and J by 4 bases, leaving 7 bases between them. The DNA of the CDR3 is TGTGCCAGCAGTTTATGGGAGGGCACTGAAGCTTTCTTT. This sequence encodes CASSLWEGTEAFF.

This clone has more than one count but fewer than ten. The V call is TRBV3-1 (or the pseudogene TRBV3-2), the J call TRBJ1-2; D not resolved. Trimming stripped 3 bases from V and 4 bases from J, with 6 bases between. Germline V lookup: CDR1 LGHDT, CDR2 YNNKEL (reference sequence). The CDR3 consists of 12 residues. The CDR3 DNA reads as TGTGCCAGCAGCCAGAGGACCTATGGCTACACCTTC. Its protein is CASSQRTYGYTF.

This clone came up once. This chain links TRBV6-2 or TRBV6-3 with TRBJ2-7; 10 nucleotides match TRBD1. V was clipped by 5 bases and J by 3 bases; unmatched bases: 10. Germline V gives CDR1 MNHEY, CDR2 SVGEGT. The CDR3 totals 16 residues. The CDR3 DNA follows: TGTGCCAGCAGTCCACTCTTGGGGACAGGGGTCTACGAGCAGTACTTC. This codes for CASSPLLGTGVYEQYF.

This CDR3 reads CASFHQPGQNTNTEAFF. CDR3 in DNA: TGTGCCAGCTTTCACCAACCGGGACAGAACACGAACACTGAAGCTTTCTTT. The chain employs TRBV18 and TRBJ1-1; 7 positions agree with TRBD1. Germline CDR1 KGHSH, CDR2 LQKENI. The CDR3 covers 17 residues. V lost 7 bases to trimming and J lost 1 base; unmatched junction nucleotides: 15.

V gene TRBV7-2 combines with J gene TRBJ2-7; D possibly corresponds to TRBD1 (7 bases). The V gene's germline CDR1 is SGHTA and CDR2 FQGNSA. V was trimmed by 3 bases and J by 6 bases, leaving 18 bases between them. CDR3 length: 15 residues. CDR3 residues: CASSFRGARGVEQYF. Here the CDR3 DNA reads TGTGCCAGCAGCTTCAGGGGGGCCAGGGGCGTCGAGCAGTACTTC.

This clone was recorded a few times. The V and J genes are TRBV4-1 and TRBJ1-1; weak D call: TRBD1 (5 bases). The CDR3 totals 15 residues. V lost 4 bases and J lost 6, with 18 bases in between. The germline V gene encodes CDR1 MGHRA and CDR2 YSYEKL. The CDR3 DNA reads TGCGCCAGCAGCCTAGGACGGGGGGGTAAGGCTGAAGCTTTCTTT. Translation: CASSLGRGGKAEAFF.

This clone was seen a single time. The chain employs TRBV7-3 and TRBJ1-1, with D perhaps matching TRBD1 (5 bases). The V gene lost 2 bases and the J gene lost 8 bases, with 12 bases spanning the gap. Germline CDR1 and CDR2: SGHTA and FQGTGA. The CDR3 spans 13 residues. CDR3 sequence (DNA): TGTGCCAGCAGCTTAGAAAGGGGCCGGGAAGCTTTCTTT. Translating gives CASSLERGREAFF.

The gene calls are TRBV29-1 and TRBJ1-3; TRBD1 agrees at 9 bases. The germline gives CDR1 SQVTM, CDR2 ANQGSEA. This CDR3 is built from 13 residues. J lost 4 bases, V lost 6 bases, and 4 bases had no gene match. CDR3 sequence reads: CSVEQGAGNTIYF. The CDR3 bases are TGCAGCGTCGAACAGGGGGCCGGAAACACCATATATTTT. Combining the CDR3 with reference TRBV29-1 and TRBJ1-3 gives the whole variable domain SAVISQKPSRDICQRGTSLTIQCQVDSQVTMMFWYRQQPGQSLTLIATANQGSEATYESGFVIDKFPISRPNLTFSTLTVSNMSPEDSSIYLCSVEQGAGNTIYFGEGSWLTVV.

The rearrangement uses TRBV7-8 and TRBJ2-7; D is perhaps TRBD2 (5 bases). This CDR3 region has 14 residues. Germline V lookup: CDR1 SGHVS, CDR2 FQNEAQ. V lost 5 bases and J lost 4, with 15 bases in between. CDR3 loop: CASSRLRTGYEQYF. The DNA for the CDR3 is TGTGCCAGCAGCAGGCTCAGGACGGGGTACGAGCAGTACTTC.

The chain couples TRBV4-3 to TRBJ2-3; TRBD1 aligns across 8 bases. V dropped 5 bases and J dropped 0; count of bases not matched to a gene: 4. The CDR3 consists of 15 residues. The germline gives CDR1 LGHNA, CDR2 YSLEER. In nucleotides, the CDR3 is TGCGCCAGCAGCGCGCGACAGGGGAGCACAGATACGCAGTATTTT. This gives the protein CASSARQGSTDTQYF.

The rearrangement uses TRBV19 and TRBJ1-2, with 7 bases matching TRBD1. The germline V gene has CDR1 LNHDA and CDR2 SQIVND (reference sequence). The CDR3 length is 13 residues. The trim removed 8 bases at V and 4 bases at J, leaving 7 bases unmatched. CDR3 coding DNA: TGTGCCAGTGGATACAGGGGTAGCTATGGCTACACCTTC. Protein product: CASGYRGSYGYTF.

The chain has TRBV7-3 and TRBJ1-2, with 11 bases aligning to TRBD1. The CDR3 spans 15 residues. With 2 bases clipped from V and 3 bases from J, the junction kept 2 bases outside the gene matches. Germline loops: CDR1 SGHTA, CDR2 FQGTGA. The CDR3 DNA reads as TGTGCCAGCAGCTTAGGGACAGGGGGTGACTATGGCTACACCTTC. Translation gives CASSLGTGGDYGYTF.

This sequence joins TRBV19 and TRBJ2-3; 7 bases fit TRBD1. The CDR3 is made up of 18 amino acids. Germline V gives CDR1 LNHDA, CDR2 SQIVND (reference sequence). The V and J ends lost 3 bases and 0 bases, in that order; junction bases with no gene match: 12. DNA of the CDR3: TGTGCCAGTAGTATTTGGGGACAGTTCGACCCTAGCACAGATACGCAGTATTTT. This gives the protein CASSIWGQFDPSTDTQYF.

This clone was detected only once. The chain has TRBV7-2 and TRBJ1-5; D might be TRBD1 (5 bases). Deletions cut 5 bases from V and 4 bases from J, with 12 bases between. The CDR3 loop spans 14 amino acids. The germline V gene encodes CDR1 SGHTA and CDR2 FQGNSA. In DNA, the CDR3 is TGTGCCAGCAGCCTGACCAAGGGGAATCAGCCCCAGCATTTT. This encodes CASSLTKGNQPQHF.

This chain uses TRBV5-1 with TRBJ1-4; D is uncertain. The CDR3 is 14 residues long. Germline loops: CDR1 SGHRS, CDR2 YFSETQ. Trimming removed 0 bases at V and 7 bases at J, with 10 bases between. The CDR3 nucleotides are TGCGCCAGCAGCTTGGGTGGAGAGACTGAAAAACTGTTTTTT. Its translation: CASSLGGETEKLFF.

This chain joins TRBV7-9 and TRBJ2-4, with 8 nucleotides matching TRBD1. The length of the CDR3 is 14 residues. CDR1 and CDR2 (germline): SEHNR, FQNEAQ (reference sequence). V was pared by 7 bases and J by 7 bases, with 9 bases of the junction left unmatched. The CDR3 sequence: CASTPIQGENIQYF. The DNA for the CDR3 is TGTGCCAGCACCCCCATACAGGGGGAGAACATTCAGTACTTC.

The V call is TRBV24-1, the J call TRBJ1-2; 8 bases are shared with TRBD1. The CDR3 spans 15 residues. Germline V lookup: CDR1 KGHDR, CDR2 SFDVKD. The trim removed 4 bases at V and 4 bases at J, leaving 7 bases unmatched. CDR3 sequence (DNA): TGTGCCACCAGTGAACCGGGACAGGCTATCTATGGCTACACCTTC. Translation gives CATSEPGQAIYGYTF.

This clone was picked up one time. The chain links TRBV21-1 to TRBJ2-7. TRBV21-1 is a pseudogene locus. The CDR3 sequence is 16 residues long. CDR3 residues: CASSKDPTGLPYEQYF. CDR3 coding DNA: TGTGCCAGCAGCAAAGATCCCACCGGCCTCCCGTACGAGCAGTACTTC.

The chain links TRBV28 to TRBJ2-7; TRBD1 matches at 9 bases. The length of the CDR3 is 16 residues. Germline CDR1 and CDR2: MDHEN and SYDVKM. The V and J ends lost 4 bases and 4 bases, in that order; junction bases with no gene match: 11. The CDR3: CASSSPSGTGSYEQYF. The CDR3 DNA follows: TGTGCCAGCAGTTCCCCCTCCGGGACAGGGTCTTACGAGCAGTACTTC. Combining the CDR3 with reference TRBV28 and TRBJ2-7 gives the whole variable domain DVKVTQSSRYLVKRTGEKVFLECVQDMDHENMFWYRQDPGLGLRLIYFSYDVKMKEKGDIPEGYSVSREKKERFSLILESASTNQTSMYLCASSSPSGTGSYEQYFGPGTRLTVT.

This chain connects TRBV25-1 to TRBJ2-5; 7 bases map to TRBD1. This CDR3 contains 15 residues. With V trimmed by 0 bases and J by 2 bases, 3 bases remained unmatched. Per the germline V gene, CDR1 is MGHDK and CDR2 is SYGVNS. CDR3: CASSEYGTAQETQYF. CDR3 coding DNA: TGTGCCAGCAGTGAATACGGGACAGCACAAGAGACCCAGTACTTC.

The chain combines TRBV5-5 with TRBJ1-2; D is possibly TRBD1 (5 bases). Germline loops: CDR1 SGHKS, CDR2 YYEKEE (reference sequence). Trimming shortened V by 1 base and J by 3 bases, and 10 bases separated the two germline ends. The CDR3 is 14 residues long. DNA for the CDR3: TGTGCCAGCAGCTTGCAAGGGGACGACTATGGCTACACCTTC. This sequence encodes CASSLQGDDYGYTF.